These T cell receptor beta chains were read from a single sample in a study of blood T cell repertoires in COVID-19. This table comes from immunoSEQ multiplex PCR, and its TCRdb copy is limited to in-frame clones, with some not included. The repertoire holds about 180,000 clones, with roughly three quarters as singletons. Sequenced sample: peripheral blood. The source is a woman of 80 years or more with COVID-19, enrolled during active disease. CDR3s include the opening cysteine and the closing phenylalanine or tryptophan. Fields, in order: D gene, V gene, clone size, J gene, CDR3 protein, CDR3 DNA. The D gene is left open where the match is weak. A row's size may be missing; if present it is once, few, many or a size class.

TRBD1,TRBV7-6,NA,TRBJ2-5,CASSLDLGQGIETQYF,TGTGCCAGCAGCTTAGATCTTGGACAGGGTATCGAGACCCAGTACTTC
TRBD2,TRBV18,few,TRBJ2-1,CASSIRAGDDEQFF,TGTGCCAGCTCCATAAGGGCGGGAGATGATGAGCAGTTCTTC
NA,TRBV6-5,NA,TRBJ2-5,CASKKSVGETQYF,TGTGCCAGCAAAAAATCGGTTGGAGAGACCCAGTACTTC
TRBD1,TRBV18,few,TRBJ1-2,CASSPSSRGDYGYTF,TGTGCCAGCTCTCCCTCCTCCAGGGGGGACTATGGCTACACCTTC
NA,TRBV7-9,NA,TRBJ2-5,CASRLAGEETQYF,TGTGCCAGCAGATTGGCAGGGGAAGAGACCCAGTACTTC
NA,TRBV5-1,NA,TRBJ2-7,CASSLGLSGYYEQYF,TGCGCCAGCAGCTTGGGTCTTAGCGGCTACTACGAGCAGTACTTC
TRBD2,TRBV9,NA,TRBJ2-2,CASSPGGGLNTGELFF,TGTGCCAGCAGCCCCGGGGGGGGCCTGAACACCGGGGAGCTGTTTTTT
NA,TRBV19,NA,TRBJ2-2,CASSIYWGGNTGELFF,TGTGCCAGTAGTATCTATTGGGGCGGGAACACCGGGGAGCTGTTTTTT
TRBD2,TRBV19,once,TRBJ2-7,CASSIGTSVLYEQYF,TGTGCCAGTAGTATAGGGACTAGCGTCCTCTACGAGCAGTACTTC
TRBD1,TRBV7-2,NA,TRBJ2-7,CASSLRGQYYEQYF,TGTGCCAGCAGCTTACGGGGACAGTACTACGAGCAGTACTTC
TRBD2,TRBV5-1,few,TRBJ2-1,CASSAGTIQFF,TGCGCCAGCAGCGCCGGGACTATACAGTTCTTC
TRBD1,TRBV19,NA,TRBJ1-2,CASKVGGQGAYGYTF,TGTGCCAGTAAAGTTGGGGGACAGGGAGCCTATGGCTACACCTTC
TRBD2,TRBV11-1,NA,TRBJ2-1,CASSPLAGPADEQFF,TGTGCCAGCAGCCCATTAGCGGGCCCCGCCGATGAGCAGTTCTTC
NA,TRBV5-6,NA,TRBJ1-4,CASSKDSHEKLFF,TGTGCCAGCAGTAAGGACAGCCATGAAAAACTGTTTTTT
TRBD2,TRBV6-2/TRBV6-3,NA,TRBJ2-5,CASSSIGTTLQETQYF,TGTGCCAGCAGTTCCATCGGGACTACCTTACAAGAGACCCAGTACTTC
NA,TRBV5-6,NA,TRBJ1-1,CASSFGGVNTEAFF,TGTGCCAGCAGCTTTGGAGGGGTGAACACTGAAGCTTTCTTT
NA,TRBV5-1,NA,TRBJ2-7,CASSLWLSGTSYEQYF,TGCGCCAGCAGCTTATGGTTATCGGGTACCTCCTACGAGCAGTACTTC
TRBD2,TRBV5-6,NA,TRBJ2-1,CASSPQAGARDNEQFF,TGTGCCAGCAGCCCACAAGCGGGAGCAAGGGACAATGAGCAGTTCTTC
NA,TRBV19,NA,TRBJ2-3,CASSIKGHLTDTQYF,TGTGCCAGTAGTATAAAGGGACACCTCACAGATACGCAGTATTTT
NA,TRBV5-1,few,TRBJ2-1,CASSLGIRLAGGEQFF,TGCGCCAGCAGCTTGGGGATAAGGTTGGCGGGCGGAGAGCAGTTCTTC
TRBD2,TRBV7-9,NA,TRBJ2-7,CASSSGLAEWEQYF,TGTGCCAGCAGTTCCGGACTAGCGGAATGGGAGCAGTACTTC
NA,TRBV6-5,NA,TRBJ2-2,CASSHGGAGELFF,TGTGCCAGCAGCCACGGGGGTGCCGGGGAGCTGTTTTTT
NA,TRBV19,NA,TRBJ2-2,CASSSRAGTGELFF,TGTGCCAGTAGTTCTCGGGCGGGCACCGGGGAGCTGTTTTTT
TRBD2,TRBV10-3,few,TRBJ2-3,CALGTSKGSTDTQYF,TGTGCCTTGGGGACTAGCAAGGGTTCCACAGATACGCAGTATTTT
TRBD1,TRBV14,NA,TRBJ2-2,CASSPLRTGVHTGELFF,TGTGCCAGCAGCCCCCTCCGGACAGGCGTACACACCGGGGAGCTGTTTTTT
NA,TRBV29-1,once,TRBJ1-2,CSVEDSRGYATQVRRF,TGCAGCGTTGAAGATAGTCGGGGTTATGCGACGCAGGTTCGGAGATTC